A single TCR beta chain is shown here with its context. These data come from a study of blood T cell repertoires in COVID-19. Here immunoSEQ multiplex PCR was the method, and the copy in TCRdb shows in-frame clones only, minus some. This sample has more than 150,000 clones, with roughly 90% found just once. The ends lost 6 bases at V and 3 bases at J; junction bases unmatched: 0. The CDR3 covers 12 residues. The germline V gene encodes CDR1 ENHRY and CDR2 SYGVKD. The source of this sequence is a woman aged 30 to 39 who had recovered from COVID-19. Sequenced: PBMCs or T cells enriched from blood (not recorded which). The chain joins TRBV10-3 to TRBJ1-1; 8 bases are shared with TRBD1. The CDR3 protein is CAIRTGDTEAFF. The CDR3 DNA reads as TGTGCCATCAGGACAGGGGACACTGAAGCTTTCTTT.